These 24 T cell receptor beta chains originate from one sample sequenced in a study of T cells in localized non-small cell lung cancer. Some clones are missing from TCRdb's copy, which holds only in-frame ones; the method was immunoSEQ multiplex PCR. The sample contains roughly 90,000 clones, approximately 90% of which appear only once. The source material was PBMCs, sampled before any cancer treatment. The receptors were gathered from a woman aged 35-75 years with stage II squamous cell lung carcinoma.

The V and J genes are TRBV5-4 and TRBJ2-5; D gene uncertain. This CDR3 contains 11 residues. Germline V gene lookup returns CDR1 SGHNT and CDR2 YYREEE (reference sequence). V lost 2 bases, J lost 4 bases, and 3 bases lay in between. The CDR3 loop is CASSFLETQYF. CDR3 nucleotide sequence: TGTGCCAGCAGCTTTTTAGAGACCCAGTACTTC.

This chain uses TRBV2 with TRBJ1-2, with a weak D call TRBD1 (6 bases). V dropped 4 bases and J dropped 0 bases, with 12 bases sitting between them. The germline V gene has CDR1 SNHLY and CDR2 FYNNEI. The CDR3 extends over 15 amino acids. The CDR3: CASSGRQAANYGYTF. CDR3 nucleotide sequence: TGTGCCAGCAGTGGTCGACAGGCGGCTAACTATGGCTACACCTTC.

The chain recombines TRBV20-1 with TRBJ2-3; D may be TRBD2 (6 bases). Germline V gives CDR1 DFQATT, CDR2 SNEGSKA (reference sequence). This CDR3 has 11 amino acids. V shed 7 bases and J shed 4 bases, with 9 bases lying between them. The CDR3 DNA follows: TGCAGTGTCCGGAGGGCAGATACGCAGTATTTT. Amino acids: CSVRRADTQYF.

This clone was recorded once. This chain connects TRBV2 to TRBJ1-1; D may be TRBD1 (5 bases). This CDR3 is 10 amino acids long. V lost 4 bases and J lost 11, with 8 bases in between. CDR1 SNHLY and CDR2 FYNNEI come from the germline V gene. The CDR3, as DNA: TGTGCCAGCAGTGGGGGGTCGGCTTTCTTT. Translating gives CASSGGSAFF.

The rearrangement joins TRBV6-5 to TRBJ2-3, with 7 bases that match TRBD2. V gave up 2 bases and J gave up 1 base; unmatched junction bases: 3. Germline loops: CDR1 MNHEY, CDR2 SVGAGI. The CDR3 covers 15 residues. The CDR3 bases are TGTGCCAGCAGTTACCTAGCGGTTCGCACAGATACGCAGTATTTT. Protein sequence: CASSYLAVRTDTQYF.

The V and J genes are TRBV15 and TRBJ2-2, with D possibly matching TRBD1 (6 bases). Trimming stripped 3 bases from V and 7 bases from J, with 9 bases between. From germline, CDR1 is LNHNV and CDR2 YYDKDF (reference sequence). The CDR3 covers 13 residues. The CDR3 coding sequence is TGTGCCACCAGCAGCTCCAGGGGCGGGGAGCTGTTTTTT. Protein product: CATSSSRGGELFF.

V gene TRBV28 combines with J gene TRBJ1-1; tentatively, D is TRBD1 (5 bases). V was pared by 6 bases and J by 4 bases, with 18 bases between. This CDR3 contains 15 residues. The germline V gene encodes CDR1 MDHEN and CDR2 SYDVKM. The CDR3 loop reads CASSPLLGQGTEAFF. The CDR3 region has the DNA TGTGCCAGCAGCCCCCTATTGGGGCAGGGCACTGAAGCTTTCTTT. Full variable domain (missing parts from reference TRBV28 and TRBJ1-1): DVKVTQSSRYLVKRTGEKVFLECVQDMDHENMFWYRQDPGLGLRLIYFSYDVKMKEKGDIPEGYSVSREKKERFSLILESASTNQTSMYLCASSPLLGQGTEAFFGQGTRLTVV.

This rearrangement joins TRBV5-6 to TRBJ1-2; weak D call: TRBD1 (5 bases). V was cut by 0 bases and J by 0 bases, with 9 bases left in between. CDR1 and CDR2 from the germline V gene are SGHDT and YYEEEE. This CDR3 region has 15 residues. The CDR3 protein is CASSLAQGANYGYTF. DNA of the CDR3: TGTGCCAGCAGCTTGGCCCAGGGCGCTAACTATGGCTACACCTTC.

CDR3 sequence: CASSLGAIFQETQYF. Here the CDR3 DNA reads TGTGCCAGCAGCTTAGGGGCCATCTTCCAAGAGACCCAGTACTTC. This rearrangement joins TRBV7-9 to TRBJ2-5, with D uncertain. V lost 1 base and J 1 base, leaving 10 bases between the germline ends. This CDR3 region has 15 residues. In germline, CDR1 is SEHNR, CDR2 FQNEAQ (reference sequence). Complete variable domain (other parts from reference TRBV7-9 and TRBJ2-5): DTGVSQNPRHKITKRGQNVTFRCDPISEHNRLYWYRQTLGQGPEFLTYFQNEAQLEKSRLLSDRFSAERPKGSFSTLEIQRTEQGDSAMYLCASSLGAIFQETQYFGPGTRLLVL.

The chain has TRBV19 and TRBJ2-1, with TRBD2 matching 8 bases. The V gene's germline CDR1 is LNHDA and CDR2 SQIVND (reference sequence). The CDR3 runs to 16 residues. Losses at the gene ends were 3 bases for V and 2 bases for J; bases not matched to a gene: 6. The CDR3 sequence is CASSIQAGGTYNEQFF. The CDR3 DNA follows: TGTGCCAGTAGTATTCAGGCGGGAGGCACCTACAATGAGCAGTTCTTC.

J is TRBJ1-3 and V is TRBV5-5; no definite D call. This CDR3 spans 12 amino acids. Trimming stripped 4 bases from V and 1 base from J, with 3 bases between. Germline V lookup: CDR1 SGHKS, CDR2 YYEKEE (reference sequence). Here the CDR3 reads CASSPSGNTIYF. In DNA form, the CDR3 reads TGTGCCAGCAGCCCGTCTGGAAACACCATATATTTT.

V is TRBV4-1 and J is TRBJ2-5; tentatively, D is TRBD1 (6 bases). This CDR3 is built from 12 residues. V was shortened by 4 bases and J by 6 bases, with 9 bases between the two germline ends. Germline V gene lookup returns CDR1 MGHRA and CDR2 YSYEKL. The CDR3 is CASSPQGQTQYF. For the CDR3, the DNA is TGCGCCAGCAGCCCCCAGGGGCAGACCCAGTACTTC.

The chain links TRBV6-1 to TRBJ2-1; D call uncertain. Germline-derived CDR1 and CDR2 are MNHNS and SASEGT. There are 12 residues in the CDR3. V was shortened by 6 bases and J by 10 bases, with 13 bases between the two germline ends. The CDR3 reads CASRNYGSEQFF. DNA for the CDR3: TGTGCCAGCAGAAACTACGGGTCGGAGCAGTTCTTC.

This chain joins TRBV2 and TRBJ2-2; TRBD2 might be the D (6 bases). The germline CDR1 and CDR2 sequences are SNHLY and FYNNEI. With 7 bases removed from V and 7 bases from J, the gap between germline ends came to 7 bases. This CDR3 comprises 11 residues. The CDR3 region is CASMRGGELFF. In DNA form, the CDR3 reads TGTGCCAGCATGCGGGGCGGGGAGCTGTTTTTT.

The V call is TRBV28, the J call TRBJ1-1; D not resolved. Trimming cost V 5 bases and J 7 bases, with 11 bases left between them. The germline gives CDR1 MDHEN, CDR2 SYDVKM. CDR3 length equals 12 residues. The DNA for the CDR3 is TGTGCCAGCAGTCTTGGACGGTTTGAAGCTTTCTTT. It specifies CASSLGRFEAFF. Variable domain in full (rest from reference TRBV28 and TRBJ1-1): DVKVTQSSRYLVKRTGEKVFLECVQDMDHENMFWYRQDPGLGLRLIYFSYDVKMKEKGDIPEGYSVSREKKERFSLILESASTNQTSMYLCASSLGRFEAFFGQGTRLTVV.

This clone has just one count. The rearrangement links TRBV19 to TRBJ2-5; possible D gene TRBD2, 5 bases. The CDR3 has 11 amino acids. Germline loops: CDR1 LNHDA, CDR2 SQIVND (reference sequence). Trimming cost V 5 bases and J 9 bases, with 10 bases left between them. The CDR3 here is CASSASEAQYF. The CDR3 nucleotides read TGTGCCAGTAGTGCCTCGGAGGCCCAGTACTTC. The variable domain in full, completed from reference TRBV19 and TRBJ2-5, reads DGGITQSPKYLFRKEGQNVTLSCEQNLNHDAMYWYRQDPGQGLRLIYYSQIVNDFQKGDIAEGYSVSREKKESFPLTVTSAQKNPTAFYLCASSASEAQYFGPGTRLLVL.

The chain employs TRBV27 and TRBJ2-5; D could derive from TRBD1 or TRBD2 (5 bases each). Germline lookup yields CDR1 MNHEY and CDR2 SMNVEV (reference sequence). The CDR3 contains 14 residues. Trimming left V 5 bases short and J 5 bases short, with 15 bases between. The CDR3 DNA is TGTGCCAGCAGTCCTTGGGACCGACGGGAGACCCAGTACTTC. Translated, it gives CASSPWDRRETQYF.

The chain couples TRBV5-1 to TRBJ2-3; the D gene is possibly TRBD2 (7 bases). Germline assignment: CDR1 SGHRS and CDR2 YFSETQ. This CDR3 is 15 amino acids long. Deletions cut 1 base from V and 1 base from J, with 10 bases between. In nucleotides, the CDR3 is TGCGCCAGCAGCTTGAGGGGGGGGCGCACAGATACGCAGTATTTT. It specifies CASSLRGGRTDTQYF.

The CDR3 sequence is CASSLEAGPNQPQHF. The CDR3 region has the DNA TGTGCCAGCAGTTTGGAAGCAGGGCCTAATCAGCCCCAGCATTTT. V gene TRBV28 combines with J gene TRBJ1-5; tentative D call: TRBD1 (5 bases). Germline loops: CDR1 MDHEN, CDR2 SYDVKM. The CDR3 covers 15 residues. Trimming took 3 bases from V and 4 from J, leaving 13 bases between them.

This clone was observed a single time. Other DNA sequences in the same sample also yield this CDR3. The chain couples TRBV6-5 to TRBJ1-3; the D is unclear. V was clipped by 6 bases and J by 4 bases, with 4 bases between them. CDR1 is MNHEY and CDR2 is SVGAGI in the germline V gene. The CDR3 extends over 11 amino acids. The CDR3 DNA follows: TGTGCCAGCAGCCTCGGAAACACCATATATTTT. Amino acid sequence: CASSLGNTIYF.

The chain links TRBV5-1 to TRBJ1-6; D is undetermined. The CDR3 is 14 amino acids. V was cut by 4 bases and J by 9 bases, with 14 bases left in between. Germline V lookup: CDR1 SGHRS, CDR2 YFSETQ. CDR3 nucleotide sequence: TGCGCCAGCAGCGCCCTCGGGGAGGGTTCACCCCTCCACTTT. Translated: CASSALGEGSPLHF.

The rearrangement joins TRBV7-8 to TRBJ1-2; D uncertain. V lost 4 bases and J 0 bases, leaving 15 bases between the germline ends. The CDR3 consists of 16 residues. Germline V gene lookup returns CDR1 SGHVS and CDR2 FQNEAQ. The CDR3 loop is CASSYKDGSANYGYTF. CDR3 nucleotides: TGTGCCAGCAGCTACAAGGACGGCTCAGCTAACTATGGCTACACCTTC.

Here the CDR3 reads CASSLVGTAREKLFF. For the CDR3, the DNA is TGTGCCAGCAGCTTAGTTGGGACAGCAAGGGAAAAACTGTTTTTT. V and J are TRBV11-2 and TRBJ1-4; 7 bases line up with TRBD1. The junction had 7 bases not matched to a gene; V was cut back by 1 base and J by 8 bases. This CDR3 contains 15 residues. Germline CDR1 SGHAT, CDR2 FQNNGV.

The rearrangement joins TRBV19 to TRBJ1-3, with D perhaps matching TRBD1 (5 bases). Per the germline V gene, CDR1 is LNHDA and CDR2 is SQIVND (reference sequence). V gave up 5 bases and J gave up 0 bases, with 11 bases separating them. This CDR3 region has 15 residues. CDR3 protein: CASSRRGTSGNTIYF. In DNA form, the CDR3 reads TGTGCCAGTAGTCGACGGGGGACCTCTGGAAACACCATATATTTT.